Judged by abundance, the clone carrying this TCR beta chain is medium-sized. The antigen remains undetermined. Since all of the isolated RNA was reverse transcribed, expressed TCRB transcripts were what got sequenced. Libraries were prepared by immunoSEQ multiplex PCR; TCRdb keeps only in-frame clonotypes and omits some of them. The data show about 28,000 clones, with about two thirds seen just once and around 2.4% held by the top ten. The data were obtained in a study of beta chain features in type 1 diabetes. General study points: All four CD4+ subsets of Type 1 diabetes patients contained TCRB CDR3s that were moderately but significantly shorter. Because the template was cDNA, high-expressing cells might be over-represented.

Unmatched junction bases numbered 8, after V lost 4 bases and J lost 2 bases. Germline values: CDR1 SGHRS, CDR2 YFSETQ. This CDR3 contains 17 residues. The rearrangement uses TRBV5-1 and TRBJ2-3, with 12 bases matching TRBD2. Sequencing was carried out using Tregs from blood. The sequence was collected from a woman younger than 45 with type 1 diabetes. CDR3 nucleotides: TGCGCCAGCAGCAAAACGACTAGCGGGAGCCCCACAGATACGCAGTATTTT. This sequence encodes CASSKTTSGSPTDTQYF.